A single sample is the source of the 14 T cell receptor beta chains below, sequenced in a study of cytomegalovirus exposure and HLA in healthy donors (dated by TCRdb to about 2017). The library was generated by the immunoSEQ multiplex PCR assay. The multiplex PCR relied on a mix of 60 forward primers for TCR Vbeta segments and 13 reverse primers for TCR Jbeta segments. TCRdb stores this immuneACCESS table with in-frame sequences only. Part of the clones is absent; in the studies checked, under half of the shortfall reflects unresolved V genes, and no reason is known for the rest. In all, the sample holds fewer than 95,000 clones, and approximately 57% of those were seen once. In total, the top ten clones hold 5% to 6.5% of the sample. The specimen was PBMCs. These receptors were collected from a woman between 25 and 40 years old in good health and CMV-seronegative.

This clone has only one observation. The rearrangement uses TRBV12-5 and TRBJ1-6; D not certain. CDR1 and CDR2 (germline): LGHNT, FRNRAP. V shed 2 bases and J shed 9 bases, with 11 bases lying between them. There are 14 residues in the CDR3. In DNA, the CDR3 is TGTGCTAGTGGTTTGCACCAGGCTGGTTCACCCCTCCACTTT. The encoded protein is CASGLHQAGSPLHF.

J is TRBJ2-4 and V is TRBV5-1, with 7 bases lining up with TRBD1. Germline loops: CDR1 SGHRS, CDR2 YFSETQ. The CDR3 totals 17 residues. V was clipped by 4 bases and J by 3 bases; unmatched bases: 13. The CDR3 DNA follows: TGCGCCAGCAGCCCCCTTTATGGTGGACAGGTCAAAAACATTCAGTACTTC. Translation: CASSPLYGGQVKNIQYF.

The chain is built from TRBV10-3 and TRBJ2-3, with 9 bases lining up with TRBD2. Trimming at V came to 6 bases and at J to 3 bases, leaving 10 bases not matched to a gene. The CDR3 has 16 amino acids. Germline CDR1 ENHRY, CDR2 SYGVKD. The CDR3 DNA follows: TGTGCCATCAGCTTAGGGACTAGCCAGAGGACAGATACGCAGTATTTT. Amino acids: CAISLGTSQRTDTQYF.

This clone appeared a single time. J is TRBJ2-2 and V is TRBV5-1; D gene unclear. This CDR3 is 14 amino acids long. V was clipped by 7 bases and J by 5 bases, with 15 bases between them. Per germline, CDR1 SGHRS and CDR2 YFSETQ. The CDR3, as DNA: TGCGCCAGCCGCCTAACCATTCTTACCGGGGAGCTGTTTTTT. The encoded protein is CASRLTILTGELFF.

This chain connects TRBV5-8 to TRBJ2-5; D is perhaps TRBD1 (6 bases). This CDR3 has 15 amino acids. V was pared by 2 bases and J by 0 bases, with 11 bases between. Per the germline V gene, CDR1 is SGHTS and CDR2 is YDEGEE. DNA of the CDR3: TGTGCCAGCAGCTTCGGCCAGGGGTACCAAGAGACCCAGTACTTC. This gives the protein CASSFGQGYQETQYF.

V usage is TRBV9 and J usage is TRBJ2-1; 9 nucleotides line up with TRBD2. This CDR3 region has 16 residues. Germline loops: CDR1 SGDLS, CDR2 YYNGEE. J was trimmed by 9 bases and V by 0 bases; bases with no gene match: 10. CDR3 protein: CASSVASQREVGEQFF. The CDR3 nucleotides are TGTGCCAGCAGCGTAGCTAGCCAGCGGGAGGTTGGTGAGCAGTTCTTC.

This chain connects TRBV20-1 to TRBJ2-7; D perhaps matches TRBD2 (6 bases). The V gene lost 1 base and the J gene lost 11 bases, with 12 bases spanning the gap. This CDR3 region has 11 residues. Germline values: CDR1 DFQATT, CDR2 SNEGSKA (reference sequence). The CDR3 DNA is TGCAGTGCTAGAGGGGGGGTTTCGGAGTACTTC. Amino acids: CSARGGVSEYF.

The chain employs TRBV19 and TRBJ1-2; no definite D call. Trimming stripped 3 bases from V and 5 bases from J, with 13 bases between. This CDR3 is built from 14 residues. CDR1 LNHDA and CDR2 SQIVND come from the germline V gene (reference sequence). The DNA for the CDR3 is TGTGCCAGTAGTATTCCCATCTCGAGGTATGGCTACACCTTC. It translates to CASSIPISRYGYTF.

This rearrangement joins TRBV28 to TRBJ1-5, with TRBD1 matching over 8 bases. Germline V gene lookup returns CDR1 MDHEN and CDR2 SYDVKM. J gave up 7 bases and V 7 bases, and 6 bases lay outside the gene matches. The CDR3 is 13 residues long. CDR3 sequence (DNA): TGTGCCAGCACCACAGGGGGGAGCCAGCCCCAGCATTTT. Protein sequence: CASTTGGSQPQHF.

This clone has just one count. This chain links TRBV19 with TRBJ1-5; D unresolved. The V gene lost 4 bases and the J gene lost 3 bases, with 22 bases spanning the gap. The germline V gene encodes CDR1 LNHDA and CDR2 SQIVND (reference sequence). This CDR3 region has 18 residues. CDR3 amino acids: CASSTPTSRIVANQPQHF. The DNA for the CDR3 is TGTGCCAGTAGTACTCCGACCAGCAGGATCGTCGCCAATCAGCCCCAGCATTTT. The full variable domain, rest sourced from reference TRBV19 and TRBJ1-5, is DGGITQSPKYLFRKEGQNVTLSCEQNLNHDAMYWYRQDPGQGLRLIYYSQIVNDFQKGDIAEGYSVSREKKESFPLTVTSAQKNPTAFYLCASSTPTSRIVANQPQHFGDGTRLSIL.

The V call is TRBV19, the J call TRBJ1-4; D is possibly TRBD1 (5 bases). CDR1 and CDR2 (germline): LNHDA, SQIVND (reference sequence). The CDR3 sequence is 16 residues long. Trimming took 5 bases from V and 0 from J, leaving 13 bases between them. CDR3 DNA sequence: TGTGCCAGTAGTGCGGGGGTTCGGGCAACTAATGAAAAACTGTTTTTT. It specifies CASSAGVRATNEKLFF.

The CDR3 nucleotides read TGTGCCAGCAGCCGCAGCGGGGGGAGAGAGACCCAGTACTTC. The encoded protein is CASSRSGGRETQYF. The rearrangement joins TRBV9 to TRBJ2-5; TRBD2 matches 9 bases. With 4 bases clipped from V and 4 bases from J, the junction kept 5 bases outside the gene matches. The CDR3 has 14 amino acids. Germline V lookup: CDR1 SGDLS, CDR2 YYNGEE.

The V gene is TRBV2, the J gene TRBJ2-1, with D tentatively TRBD2 (6 bases). Germline V gene sequence: CDR1 SNHLY, CDR2 FYNNEI. Trimming pared 3 bases from V and 4 bases from J, leaving 13 bases between. This CDR3 is built from 15 residues. In DNA, the CDR3 is TGTGCCAGCAGTGAGAGGCGGGGTAATTACAATGAGCAGTTCTTC. Its translation is CASSERRGNYNEQFF.

The J gene is TRBJ2-7, the V gene TRBV10-3, with a possible D match to TRBD1 (6 bases). CDR1 is ENHRY, CDR2 SYGVKD, per germline. Between the trimmed V and J ends, which lost 2 bases and 3 bases, there was a span of 11 bases. CDR3 length: 14 amino acids. CDR3 coding DNA: TGTGCCATCAGTGAGGGGCAGGGACACTACGAGCAGTACTTC. Its translation is CAISEGQGHYEQYF.